The present entry profiles one T cell receptor (beta chain) with its context. Its antigen is not identified. This CDR3 spans 14 amino acids. V dropped 3 bases and J dropped 3 bases, with 12 bases sitting between them. Looked up from germline, CDR1 is MDHEN and CDR2 is SYDVKM. The sample comes from a study of cytomegalovirus exposure and HLA in healthy donors. Whole-study context: Within an early data release were around 87 million unique TCRs drawn from HLA-typed donors.

Healthy bone marrow donors formed the donor group. General study results and limits: Cytomegalovirus status was reportedly diagnosed by the classifier with high specificity and sensitivity. Confirmation in vitro established that a few CMV-associated chains were specific for CMV antigens.

Primers for the PCR totalled 60 Vbeta and 13 Jbeta. This table comes from immunoSEQ multiplex PCR, and its TCRdb copy is limited to in-frame clones, with some not included. This table has 75,000 or so clones, 65% to 70% appearing once. J is TRBJ2-7 and V is TRBV28; D might be TRBD1 (7 bases). The sequencing input was PBMCs. This clonotype was obtained from a man aged 40-55 years in good health and CMV-seropositive. CDR3 sequence (DNA): TGTGCCAGCAGTTTCGACAGGGAGGACTACGAGCAGTACTTC. It yields the protein CASSFDREDYEQYF.